The source of this TCR beta chain is a study of blood T cells in healthy people across ages (dated by TCRdb to the mid-2010s). The study in broad terms: In model experiments, template switching captured about one uniquely barcoded TCR beta cDNA molecule for every two T cells. Using the same blood draw, the study looked at two additional independent replicas of 1 million unique cDNA reads for two donors, one aged 18 to 30 and the other aged 80 or older. Using deep sequencing normalized with unique cDNA molecular identifiers, the study measured how TCR beta repertoire diversity changes with age. To avoid experimental bias, donors of different ages were randomly spread across the sequencing lanes. The donors were split into four age groups: young (average 16 years), middle-aged (39), aged (about 56) and long-lived (more than 80). Broad study findings and their caveats: Estimates of total diversity based on one million sequenced T cells were regarded as lower bounds and as underestimates. Observed TCR beta diversity per million T cells fell roughly linearly with age, and a significant reduction was already apparent by age around 44. The CMV infection status of donors was not known, potentially confounding age-related changes in expanded clonotypes. The percentage of naive T cells measured by flow cytometry correlated strongly with observed TCR beta diversity. Bulk unsorted PBMC profiling prevented conclusive comparison of naive and antigen-experienced compartments. The long-lived group showed more naive CD4+ T cells, fewer expanded clones and increased TCR diversity than the aged group, suggesting age selection.

For this clonotype: What this receptor recognizes is not known. No much larger clonotype is one base removed from it; base qualities were not supplied.

The CDR3 spans 15 residues, from the cysteine through the phenylalanine. The retained sequence is limited to the CDR3, 45 bases, with the frame set at the first base. Here V drops 5 bases and J drops 2 bases, and the junction holds 7 bases not matched to any gene. CDR1 and CDR2 (SGHKS, YYEKEE) derive from the germline V gene (reference sequence). Library generation was performed with 5' RACE. Reads for this sample came from an Illumina HiSeq 2500. A second roughly 7 to 11 cycle PCR used a sample-barcoded 5' primer and a J-beta primer mix. A unique molecular identifier was introduced onto each TCR beta cDNA molecule by a template-switch 5' adaptor carrying 12 random nucleotides. At least 2.5 million CDR3-containing paired-end reads were obtained from each sample. All of the RNA was converted into first-strand cDNA using the Mint cDNA synthesis kit, with a TRBC-specific oligonucleotide serving as the primer. Following uracil-DNA glycosylase treatment, all cDNA underwent a first 18-cycle PCR with the universal primers M1SS and BC2_uni_R. The authors' pipeline ran thus. Each sample was normalized by randomly selecting 1 million high-quality reads, each carrying a distinct molecular identifier. Instead of being binned into consensus sequences, reads with shared molecular identifiers were discarded. MiTCR, set to a Q25 quality threshold and the strictest error-elimination algorithm, was used for CDR3 identification, clonotype clustering and error correction. A nonparametric unseen species model using Euler transformation provided a lower-bound estimate of total TCR beta diversity. TCRdb reworked the public reads: Q25 trimming with fastp, MiXCR clone assembly, productive beta chains retained. When rows share a CDR3 protein, they turn into one entry using the most common DNA and genes. The V and J calls and clone size are TCRdb's, not the authors'. This sample holds about a million distinct CDR3 sequences; just over 50% were observed only once. Roughly 23% of the sample goes to the ten largest clones.

Systemically healthy Caucasian individuals from Russia, 35 to 50 in total and aged roughly 6 to 100 years, were included as donors. Ten milliliters of peripheral blood were drawn from each donor into EDTA-treated Vacutainer tubes. Ficoll-Paque density-gradient centrifugation was used to isolate PBMCs, with at least 7 million per sample. Trizol reagent was used to extract total RNA from the PBMCs, yielding at least 5.5 micrograms per sample. For every donor, flow cytometry on a PBMC aliquot measured the percentage of naive CD45RAhigh/CD27high T cells. The chain employs TRBV5-5 and TRBJ2-1, and 7 junction bases match TRBD1. The sample comprised blood. This receptor was obtained from a woman aged 55-70 years in good health. The CDR3 in this case is CASRPQGSPYNEQFF. The bases read TGTGCCAGCAGACCACAGGGGAGCCCCTACAATGAGCAGTTCTTC.